The entry below describes one T cell receptor (beta chain). Its specificity is unknown. V was clipped by 6 bases and J by 1 base, with 12 bases between them. Per germline, CDR1 SGHAT and CDR2 FQNNGV. The CDR3 runs to 14 residues. The data belong to a study of OX40 agonist ivuxolimab in advanced cancers. Overall study findings and caveats: Patients with a partial response at 0.1-3.0 mg/kg had among the lowest clonal expansion.

TCRdb keeps only in-frame clones here, not all; method: immunoSEQ multiplex PCR. The sample carries 65,000 to 75,000 clones, about 89% recorded once. Excluded were patients having autoimmune disease history or systemic immunosuppression. The sample here was CD4+ or CD8+ T cells sorted from blood, taken in a trial of the OX40 agonist ivuxolimab. This chain uses TRBV11-2 with TRBJ1-2; D may be TRBD1 (5 bases). The TCR was taken from an adult with an advanced solid tumor such as melanoma, head and neck, liver or kidney cancer. The CDR3 DNA follows: TGTGCCAGCAGTGACAGTATCGTTAACTATGGCTACACCTTC. It specifies CASSDSIVNYGYTF.